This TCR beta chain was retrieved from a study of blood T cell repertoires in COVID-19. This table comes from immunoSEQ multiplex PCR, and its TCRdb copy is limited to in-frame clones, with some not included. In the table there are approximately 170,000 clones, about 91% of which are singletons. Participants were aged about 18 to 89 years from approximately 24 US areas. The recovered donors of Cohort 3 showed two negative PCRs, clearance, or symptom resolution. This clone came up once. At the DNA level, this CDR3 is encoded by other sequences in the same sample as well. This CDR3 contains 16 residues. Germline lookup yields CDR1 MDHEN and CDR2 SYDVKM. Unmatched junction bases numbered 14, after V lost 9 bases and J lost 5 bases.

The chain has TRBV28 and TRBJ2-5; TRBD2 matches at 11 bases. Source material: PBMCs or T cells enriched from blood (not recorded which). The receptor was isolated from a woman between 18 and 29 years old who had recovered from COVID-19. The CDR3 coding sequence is TGTGCCAGTAGTCCCCGGCTAGCGGGAGGAGGGGAGACCCAGTACTTC. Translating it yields CASSPRLAGGGETQYF.